This TCR beta chain was observed in a study of blood T cells in healthy people across ages. It was with a sample-barcoded 5' primer and a J-beta primer mix that a second PCR of about 6 to 12 cycles was run. TCRdb recomputed calls from the 5' RACE reads with MiXCR, one row per CDR3 protein. The sample carries approximately 1.5 million distinct CDR3 sequences, about 35% recorded once. CDR1 is SGHRS and CDR2 is YFSETQ in the germline V gene. The CDR3 covers 11 residues. The sample holds many counts of this clonotype. One end of the junction does not line up with germline, which may come from a read error.

The V and J genes are TRBV5-1 and TRBJ2-5; D gene unclear. This receptor was taken from a woman aged 30 to 39 in good health. Sequences were obtained from blood. The CDR3 protein is CASSAQETQYF. CDR3 DNA: TGTGCCAGCAGCGCCCAAGAGACCCAGTACTTC.